This TCR beta chain was sequenced for a study of T cell clonality in common variable immunodeficiency. A remark on this clone: The antigen is undetermined. The CDR3 end falls 3 residues outside the read, so it is completed with the germline J gene.

Study-wide results and caveats: Fewer TCRbeta clones were shared among CVID subjects than controls. Reportedly, TCR beta sequences from common variable immunodeficiency showed fewer deletions and N-nucleotide insertions.

V lost 5 bases, J lost 0 bases, and 8 bases lay in between. Germline CDR1 is SSHAT and CDR2 is FNYEAQ (reference sequence). The CDR3 loop spans 13 amino acids. Here immunoSEQ multiplex PCR was the method, and the copy in TCRdb shows in-frame clones only, minus some. The sample presents 25,000 or so clones, none singletons. Specimen: peripheral blood mononuclear cells. This rearrangement joins TRBV7-7 to TRBJ2-7, with D tentatively TRBD1 or TRBD2 (5 bases each). This TCR came from a human donor with common variable immunodeficiency. CDR3 amino acids: CASSRGVSYEQYF. The DNA read from the CDR3 is TGTGCCAGCAGCCGAGGGGTCTCCTACGAG.